This passage covers 13 T cell receptor beta chains from one sample sequenced in a study of monozygotic twins with inflammatory bowel disease. TCRdb reprocessed the 5' RACE reads, with one entry per CDR3 protein and no DNA. The sample's table shows fewer than 550,000 distinct CDR3 sequences. The sample comprised blood. The source is a human donor with ulcerative colitis or Crohn's disease, or a healthy co-twin of an affected twin (not recorded which).

This chain uses TRBV3-1 with TRBJ2-2; TCRdb designates TRBD1, a call that cannot be tested without DNA. The germline CDR1 and CDR2 sequences are LGHDT and YNNKEL (reference sequence). CDR3 length: 17 residues. The CDR3 reads CASSLRSVGARTGELFF.

V gene TRBV2 combines with J gene TRBJ2-5; the TCRdb call, TRBD2, lacks DNA for checking. Germline V gives CDR1 SNHLY, CDR2 FYNNEI. This CDR3 contains 16 residues. The CDR3 sequence: CASSEAGRTVQETQYF.

This chain joins TRBV7-8 and TRBJ2-7. The CDR3 covers 15 residues. The germline CDR1 and CDR2 sequences are SGHVS and FQNEAQ. The CDR3 sequence: CASSLAERTSYEQYF.

J is TRBJ2-7 and V is TRBV30; TCRdb picks TRBD2, but there is no DNA to check that call. The CDR3 totals 13 residues. Germline V gene sequence: CDR1 GTSNPN, CDR2 SVGIG (reference sequence). CDR3 protein: CALSSGTRDEQYF. Full variable domain (remainder filled in from reference TRBV30 and TRBJ2-7): SQTIHQWPATLVQPVGSPLSLECTVEGTSNPNLYWYRQAAGRGLQLLFYSVGIGQISSEVPQNLSASRPQDRQFILSSKKLLLSDSGFYLCALSSGTRDEQYFGPGTRLTVT.

The V call is TRBV18, the J call TRBJ2-7; the TRBD1 assignment by TCRdb is unverifiable without DNA. Per the germline V gene, CDR1 is KGHSH and CDR2 is LQKENI. This CDR3 is 14 amino acids long. This CDR3 is CASSSLGQGSGQYF.

The CDR3: CASSLTSLVGDTQYF. The V call is TRBV5-5, the J call TRBJ2-3; TCRdb proposes TRBD2, but this gene call is untestable without DNA. The CDR3 has 15 amino acids. The germline gives CDR1 SGHKS, CDR2 YYEKEE (reference sequence).

V and J are TRBV4-3 and TRBJ2-7; the TCRdb call, TRBD1, lacks DNA for checking. Germline CDR1 reads LGHNA; CDR2 reads YSLEER. The CDR3 is 17 residues long. The CDR3 sequence: CASSQSARDRVFYEQYF.

V gene TRBV27 combines with J gene TRBJ2-3; the D call from TCRdb, TRBD2, cannot be confirmed without DNA. The CDR3 has 14 residues. Germline V lookup: CDR1 MNHEY, CDR2 SMNVEV (reference sequence). The CDR3 is CASSTTGTKITQYF.

The chain joins TRBV5-1 to TRBJ2-3; TCRdb outputs TRBD2, but without DNA this stays unchecked. In germline, CDR1 is SGHRS, CDR2 YFSETQ. The CDR3 extends over 14 amino acids. The CDR3 is CASSRTQRTDTQYF. Together with reference TRBV5-1 and TRBJ2-3, the CDR3 gives the full variable domain: KAGVTQTPRYLIKTRGQQVTLSCSPISGHRSVSWYQQTPGQGLQFLFEYFSETQRNKGNFPGRFSGRQFSNSRSEMNVSTLELGDSALYLCASSRTQRTDTQYFGPGTRLTVL.

The chain is built from TRBV6-2 or TRBV6-3 and TRBJ2-7. This CDR3 contains 12 residues. CDR1 is MNHEY, CDR2 SVGEGT, per germline. This CDR3 reads CASVNSGWEQYF.

V gene TRBV5-1 combines with J gene TRBJ2-3; the TRBD1 assignment by TCRdb is unverifiable without DNA. CDR3 length equals 15 residues. From germline, CDR1 is SGHRS and CDR2 YFSETQ. CDR3 amino acids: CASSLDVGGTDTQYF.

The chain combines TRBV20-1 with TRBJ1-3. The CDR3 totals 12 residues. Germline V gives CDR1 DFQATT, CDR2 SNEGSKA (reference sequence). CDR3 sequence reads: CSASASGNTIYF.

This chain joins TRBV5-1 and TRBJ1-5; TCRdb designates TRBD1, a call that cannot be tested without DNA. The CDR3 covers 15 residues. CDR1 SGHRS and CDR2 YFSETQ come from the germline V gene. The CDR3 sequence is CASSLGQGANQPQHF.